The clone carrying this T cell receptor (beta chain) was seen at least ten times. Its cognate antigen is unknown. This sample was taken from a study of Graves' ophthalmopathy and Graves' hyperthyroidism. Whole-study context: Peripheral blood (taken before any treatment) was collected at initial diagnosis.

If patients had other autoimmune diseases, uncontrolled infections, pregnancy or lactation, they were excluded. The diagnosis was founded upon clinical symptoms, serum thyroxine, TRAb, thyroid ultrasound and orbital computed tomography. J was trimmed by 4 bases and V by 6 bases; bases with no gene match: 12. Germline assignment: CDR1 SEHNR and CDR2 FQNEAQ (reference sequence). The CDR3 is 15 residues long. From RNA, the CDR3 regions of TCR beta chains were amplified and sequenced. An opening RT-PCR round employed HTBI primers and preceded a second-round multiplex PCR. TCRdb reanalysed the multiplex PCR reads using MiXCR and keeps one entry per CDR3 protein. The sample shows about 390,000 distinct CDR3 sequences, about 18% of them seen only once. Notes on the study in general: Researchers report that a 13-signature model separated ophthalmopathy from stable hyperthyroidism, posting about 90% sensitivity and about 80% specificity.

The material sequenced was peripheral blood. The TCR was taken from an adult woman with stable Graves' hyperthyroidism. This chain connects TRBV7-9 to TRBJ2-7; 7 bases are shared with TRBD2. The CDR3 is CASSEGPGLQYEQYF. CDR3 sequence (DNA): TGTGCCAGCAGTGAGGGTCCGGGACTACAATACGAGCAGTACTTC.